Listed below are T cell receptor beta chains from one sample, sequenced in a study of T cell changes during pregnancy in multiple sclerosis. Clones were sequenced by immunoSEQ multiplex PCR, and TCRdb holds only the in-frame ones, with some missing. Among around 40,000 clones listed, more than 85% were seen once. Sequencing used CD4+ T cells from peripheral blood mononuclear cells, obtained in the second trimester of pregnancy. These receptors were collected from a female donor in good health, enrolled as a control in a pregnancy study. The CDR3 runs from the conserved cysteine through the conserved F or W. A D gene is named only where the DNA matches it firmly. A row's size may be missing; if present it is once, few, many or a size class.

V	J	D	size	CDR3	DNA
TRBV7-6	TRBJ1-4	-	-	CASSPTVGTEKLFF	TGTGCCAGCAGCCCGACAGTAGGCACCGAAAAACTGTTTTTT
TRBV6-9	TRBJ2-7	-	-	CASTFRRRERPSSYEQYF	TGTGCCAGCACCTTCAGGAGGCGCGAGAGGCCGTCCTCCTACGAGCAGTACTTC
TRBV18	TRBJ2-5	TRBD2	-	CASSPTTTGTRETQYF	TGTGCCAGCTCACCGACTACCACCGGGACTAGGGAGACCCAGTACTTC
TRBV15	TRBJ1-2	TRBD1	-	CATSRDLPRQGTNYGYTF	TGTGCCACCAGCAGAGATCTGCCCCGACAGGGGACAAACTATGGCTACACCTTC
TRBV11-2	TRBJ2-5	TRBD2	-	CASSLGRGAVQETQYF	TGTGCCAGCAGCTTAGGGCGGGGGGCAGTTCAAGAGACCCAGTACTTC
TRBV18	TRBJ2-7	TRBD2	-	CASSPPRLAGAYEQYF	TGTGCCAGCTCACCTCCCCGGCTAGCGGGGGCCTACGAGCAGTACTTC
TRBV9	TRBJ1-2	TRBD1	-	CASSVTLENRGGYTF	TGTGCCAGCAGCGTAACCTTAGAAAACAGGGGTGGCTACACCTTC
TRBV29-1	TRBJ1-4	-	-	CSVGGLGEKLFF	TGCAGCGTTGGAGGGTTAGGTGAAAAACTGTTTTTT
TRBV5-1	TRBJ2-7	-	once	CASSLGTATYEQYF	TGCGCCAGCAGCTTAGGGACTGCAACCTACGAGCAGTACTTC
TRBV18	TRBJ1-2	-	once	CASSPSREGVGYTF	TGTGCCAGCTCACCATCCAGGGAAGGGGTCGGCTACACCTTC
TRBV7-3	TRBJ2-3	TRBD2	-	CASSLYVAGGRSDTQYF	TGTGCCAGCAGCTTATACGTGGCGGGGGGGCGCTCAGATACGCAGTATTTT
TRBV29-1	TRBJ2-1	TRBD2	-	CSVRRRTSGLYNEQFF	TGCAGCGTCCGCAGGAGGACTAGCGGGCTTTACAATGAGCAGTTCTTC
TRBV1	TRBJ2-7	-	-	CTQSPGAYEQYF	TGCACCCAGTCCCCTGGGGCCTACGAGCAGTACTTC
TRBV10-2	TRBJ1-1	-	-	CASSEPGGSTEAFF	TGCGCCAGCAGTGAGCCGGGGGGGAGCACTGAAGCTTTCTTT
TRBV27	TRBJ1-1	-	once	CASSLSGGLNTEAFF	TGTGCCAGCAGTTTATCGGGGGGTTTGAACACTGAAGCTTTCTTT
TRBV5-6	TRBJ1-6	-	-	CASSHDRNSPLHF	TGTGCCAGCAGCCACGACAGGAATTCACCCCTCCACTTT
TRBV7-2	TRBJ2-7	TRBD1	-	CASSSSRTGVRQYF	TGTGCCAGCAGCTCCTCGAGGACAGGGGTGAGGCAGTACTTC
TRBV5-1	TRBJ2-7	TRBD2	-	CASSPARLAPHEQYF	TGCGCCAGCAGCCCCGCCAGACTAGCTCCCCACGAGCAGTACTTC
TRBV19	TRBJ1-4	TRBD1	few	CASSRDSRATNEKLFF	TGTGCCAGTAGCAGGGACAGCAGAGCAACTAATGAAAAACTGTTTTTT
TRBV2	TRBJ1-5	-	few	CASSVQSSNQPQHF	TGTGCCAGCAGTGTTCAAAGCAGCAATCAGCCCCAGCATTTT
TRBV5-4	TRBJ1-1	TRBD1	-	CASSFDSRGTEAFF	TGTGCCAGCAGCTTCGACTCCAGGGGGACTGAAGCTTTCTTT
TRBV4-3	TRBJ2-3	-	-	CASRSGLSKIDTQYF	TGCGCCAGCAGATCGGGACTGTCTAAGATAGATACGCAGTATTTT
TRBV10-3	TRBJ2-7	TRBD2	-	CAISEGGSSYEQYF	TGTGCCATCAGTGAAGGCGGGAGCTCCTACGAGCAGTACTTC
TRBV5-5	TRBJ1-2	TRBD1	-	CASSVKTGADNYGYTF	TGTGCCAGCAGCGTGAAGACAGGGGCCGATAACTATGGCTACACCTTC
TRBV19	TRBJ2-7	-	-	CASGTPTYEQYF	TGTGCCAGCGGGACTCCGACCTACGAGCAGTACTTC
TRBV19	TRBJ2-5	TRBD2	-	CASSKLAGGPETQYF	TGTGCCAGTAGTAAACTAGCGGGGGGGCCAGAGACCCAGTACTTC
TRBV4-1	TRBJ2-3	TRBD2	-	CASSQPGNGLAKSTDTQYF	TGCGCCAGCAGCCAACCGGGGAATGGACTAGCCAAGAGCACAGATACGCAGTATTTT
TRBV21-1	TRBJ1-3	-	few	CASSTGYDGNTIYF	TGTGCCAGCAGCACAGGATACGATGGAAACACCATATATTTT
TRBV7-2	TRBJ2-2	TRBD1	-	CASSLHSGGWTGELFF	TGTGCCAGCAGCTTACATTCAGGGGGCTGGACCGGGGAGCTGTTTTTT
TRBV5-6	TRBJ2-1	TRBD1	-	CASSRGPDSSSYNEQFF	TGTGCCAGCAGCAGGGGGCCCGATTCTAGCTCCTACAATGAGCAGTTCTTC
TRBV19	TRBJ2-7	-	-	CASSMDTYEQYF	TGTGCCAGTAGTATGGACACCTACGAGCAGTACTTC
TRBV11-2	TRBJ2-1	-	-	CASSLVYSEEQFF	TGTGCCAGCAGCTTAGTCTACTCCGAGGAGCAGTTCTTC
TRBV19	TRBJ1-2	-	-	CASSGVSGGYGYTF	TGTGCCAGTAGTGGGGTATCGGGGGGCTATGGCTACACCTTC